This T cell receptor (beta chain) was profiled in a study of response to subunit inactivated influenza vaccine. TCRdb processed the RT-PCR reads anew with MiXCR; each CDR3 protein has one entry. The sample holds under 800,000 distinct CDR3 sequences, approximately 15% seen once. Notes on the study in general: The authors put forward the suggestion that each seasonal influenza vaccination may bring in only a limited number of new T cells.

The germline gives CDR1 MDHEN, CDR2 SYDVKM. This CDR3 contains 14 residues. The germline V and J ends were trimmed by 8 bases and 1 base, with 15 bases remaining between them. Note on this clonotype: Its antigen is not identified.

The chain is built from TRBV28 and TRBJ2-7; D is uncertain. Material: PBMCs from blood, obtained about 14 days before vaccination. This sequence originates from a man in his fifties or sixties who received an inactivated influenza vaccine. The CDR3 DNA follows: TGTGCCAGCTTGGGTCTCTCGAGATCCTACGAGCAGTACTTC. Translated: CASLGLSRSYEQYF.